The sequence of this TCR beta chain was determined in a study of shared clonotypes between healthy human individuals. Findings and limits, study-wide: Generation probabilities were higher for clonotypes shared across all four sorted-subset donors than for unshared ones.

Evenly divided among several immunoSEQ plates was the genomic DNA of each subset. The table came from immunoSEQ multiplex PCR; TCRdb's copy has only in-frame clones and leaves some out. The sample has 2 million to 2.5 million clones, less than 95% seen once. Germline assignment: CDR1 SGHVS and CDR2 FNYEAQ. Trimming stripped 5 bases from V and 1 base from J, with 20 bases between. This CDR3 is built from 17 residues. Healthy HIV-negative adults with no recent acute infections or vaccinations were recruited as donors. Points on this clone: What it binds is unknown.

Sequenced input: naive CD4+ T cells from PBMCs. The subset denotes: CD45RA+ positively selected. The chain couples TRBV7-6 to TRBJ2-5, with a tentative D call TRBD1 (5 bases). This TCR came from a man aged 18 to 30 in good health. Some clones in this sample may be carry-over from other donors' samples. In nucleotides, the CDR3 is TGTGCCAGCAGCCCGCTCGGGCAGGGTTCCCCCCAAGAGACCCAGTACTTC. This sequence encodes CASSPLGQGSPQETQYF.